Below, 3 T cell receptor beta chains from the same sample are listed, as sequenced in a study of T cell repertoires in aging, cancer and after chemotherapy. Peripheral blood genomic DNA, not sorted cells or RNA, was the template. TRB rearrangements spanning V, D and J were amplified using mixed TRB-A/B primers. TCRdb recomputed calls from the multiplex PCR reads with MiXCR, one row per CDR3 protein. The table shows some 9,600 distinct CDR3 sequences, with roughly two fifths occurring only once. The sequencing sample was made of blood. The receptor set was obtained from a human donor in good health.

This chain links TRBV7-2 with TRBJ1-5; a possible D gene is TRBD1 (5 bases). The CDR3 covers 15 residues. V dropped 0 bases and J dropped 3 bases, with 9 bases sitting between them. The V gene's germline CDR1 is SGHTA and CDR2 FQGNSA. In DNA, the CDR3 is TGTGCCAGCAGCTTAGCGCACAGGAACAATCAGCCCCAGCATTTT. Translated, it gives CASSLAHRNNQPQHF.

This clonotype has a handful of counts. The CDR3 spells CSATLAGSSYEQYV. The CDR3 nucleotides are TGCAGTGCTACACTAGCGGGGAGCTCCTACGAGCAGTACGTC. This chain uses TRBV20-1 with TRBJ2-7; 10 nucleotides align to TRBD2. The trim removed 4 bases at V and 0 bases at J, leaving 3 bases unmatched. Per the germline V gene, CDR1 is DFQATT and CDR2 is SNEGSKA (reference sequence). CDR3 length equals 14 residues.

This chain connects TRBV7-4 to TRBJ1-1; D is undetermined. This CDR3 contains 11 residues. Germline V CDR1 and CDR2: SGHVT, SQSDAQ. V gave up 8 bases and J gave up 2 bases, with 6 bases separating them. The CDR3 is CASGRNTEAFF. In DNA form, the CDR3 reads TGTGCCAGCGGTCGAAACACTGAAGCTTTCTTT. Full variable domain (missing parts from reference TRBV7-4 and TRBJ1-1): GAGVSQSPRYKVAKRGRDVALRCDSISGHVTLYWYRQTLGQGSEVLTYSQSDAQRDKSGRPSGRFSAERPERSVSTLKIQRTEQGDSAVYLCASGRNTEAFFGQGTRLTVV.